The sequence of this TCR beta chain was determined in a study of blood T cell repertoires in COVID-19. In the study overall: The United States, Italy and Spain were the sources of the acute and convalescent COVID-19 samples. T cells, B-cell-depleted T cells, or PBMCs provided the cDNA or gDNA that served as material.

The CDR3 runs to 14 residues. In germline, CDR1 is MNHEY, CDR2 SVGAGI. V lost 5 bases to trimming and J lost 3 bases, with 11 bases between them. The authors' processing: Estimates of nucleated cell counts were drawn from the amplification of reference gene primers. TCRdb's table, derived via immunoSEQ multiplex PCR, lists solely in-frame clones and lacks some. The V and J calls and the clone size are those of that table, but D and trimming were determined from the DNA. This sample carries a few hundred thousand clones, 70% to 90% of them seen once, and the ten largest clones take around 3%. The sample taken for sequencing was peripheral blood. The sequence derives from a woman younger than 45 with active or convalescent COVID-19. The chain links TRBV6-5 to TRBJ1-5, with D possibly TRBD1 on 6 matching bases. Written as DNA, the CDR3 is TGTGCCAGCAGTAGCACAGGGTACAATCAGCCCCAGCATTTT. Its translation: CASSSTGYNQPQHF.